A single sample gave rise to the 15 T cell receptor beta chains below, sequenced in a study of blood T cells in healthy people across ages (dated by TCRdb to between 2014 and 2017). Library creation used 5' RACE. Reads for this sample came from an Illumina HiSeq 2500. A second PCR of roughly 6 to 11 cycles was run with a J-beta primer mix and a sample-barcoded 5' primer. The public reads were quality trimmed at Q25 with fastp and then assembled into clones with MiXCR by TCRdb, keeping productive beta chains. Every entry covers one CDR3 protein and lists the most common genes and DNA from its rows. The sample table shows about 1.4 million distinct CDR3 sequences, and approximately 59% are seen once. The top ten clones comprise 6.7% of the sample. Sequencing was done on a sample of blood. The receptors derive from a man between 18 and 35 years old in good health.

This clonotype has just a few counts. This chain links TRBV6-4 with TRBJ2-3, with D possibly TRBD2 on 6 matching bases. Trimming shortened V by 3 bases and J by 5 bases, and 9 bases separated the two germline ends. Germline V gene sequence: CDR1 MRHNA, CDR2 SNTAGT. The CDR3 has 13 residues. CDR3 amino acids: CASSDMGGDTQYF. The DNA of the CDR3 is TGTGCCAGCAGTGATATGGGAGGAGATACGCAGTATTTT.

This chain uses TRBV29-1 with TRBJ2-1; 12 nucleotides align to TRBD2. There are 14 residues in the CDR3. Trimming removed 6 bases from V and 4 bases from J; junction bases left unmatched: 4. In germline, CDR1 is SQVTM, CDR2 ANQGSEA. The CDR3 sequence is CSVHGLAGYNEQFF. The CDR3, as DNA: TGCAGCGTCCATGGACTAGCGGGGTACAATGAGCAGTTCTTC.

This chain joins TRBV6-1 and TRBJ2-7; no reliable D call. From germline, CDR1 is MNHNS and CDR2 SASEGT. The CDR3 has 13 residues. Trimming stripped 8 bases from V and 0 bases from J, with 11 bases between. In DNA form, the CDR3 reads TGTGCCAGCGCTGCAGCGAGCTCCTACGAGCAGTACTTC. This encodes CASAAASSYEQYF.

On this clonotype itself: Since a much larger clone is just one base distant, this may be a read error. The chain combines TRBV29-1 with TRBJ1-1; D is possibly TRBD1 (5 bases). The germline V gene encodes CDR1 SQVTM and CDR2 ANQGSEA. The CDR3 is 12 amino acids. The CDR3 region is CRAGRDNTEAFF. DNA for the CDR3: TGCAGAGCGGGCAGGGATAACACTGAAGCTTTCTTT. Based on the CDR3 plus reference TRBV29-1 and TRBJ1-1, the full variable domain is SAVISQKPSRDICQRGTSLTIQCQVDSQVTMMFWYRQQPGQSLTLIATANQGSEATYESGFVIDKFPISRPNLTFSTLTVSNMSPEDSSIYLCRAGRDNTEAFFGQGTRLTVV.

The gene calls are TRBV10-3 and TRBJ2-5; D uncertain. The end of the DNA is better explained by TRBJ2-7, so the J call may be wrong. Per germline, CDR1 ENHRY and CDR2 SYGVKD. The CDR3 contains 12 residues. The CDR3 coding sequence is TGTGCCATCAGTGCGAAGGGCTACGAGCAGTACTTC. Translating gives CAISAKGYEQYF.

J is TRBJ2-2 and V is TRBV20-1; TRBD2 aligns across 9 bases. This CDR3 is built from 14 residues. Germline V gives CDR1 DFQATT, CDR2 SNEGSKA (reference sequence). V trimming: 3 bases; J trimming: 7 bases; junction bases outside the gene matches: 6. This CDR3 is CSARDSGSNGELFF. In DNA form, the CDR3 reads TGCAGTGCTAGGGATAGCGGGAGTAACGGGGAGCTGTTTTTT.

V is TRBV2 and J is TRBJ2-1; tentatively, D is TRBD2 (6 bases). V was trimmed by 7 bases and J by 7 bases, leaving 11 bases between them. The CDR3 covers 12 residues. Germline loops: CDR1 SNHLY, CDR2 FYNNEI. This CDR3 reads CASTRLGNEQFF. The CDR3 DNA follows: TGTGCCAGCACCCGACTAGGAAATGAGCAGTTCTTC.

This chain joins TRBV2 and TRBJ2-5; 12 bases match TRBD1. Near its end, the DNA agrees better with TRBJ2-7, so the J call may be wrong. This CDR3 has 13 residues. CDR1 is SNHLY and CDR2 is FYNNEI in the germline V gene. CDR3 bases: TGTGCCAGTTGGGGACAGGGGGCTTCCGAGCAGTACTTC. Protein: CASWGQGASEQYF.

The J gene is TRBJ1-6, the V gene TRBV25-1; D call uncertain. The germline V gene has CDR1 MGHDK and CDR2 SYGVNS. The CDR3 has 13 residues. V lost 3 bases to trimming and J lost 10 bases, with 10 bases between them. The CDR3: CASSESRVSPLHF. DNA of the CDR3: TGTGCCAGCAGTGAGTCTCGCGTATCACCCCTCCACTTT. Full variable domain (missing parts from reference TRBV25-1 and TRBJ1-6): EADIYQTPRYLVIGTGKKITLECSQTMGHDKMYWYQQDPGMELHLIHYSYGVNSTEKGDLSSESTVSRIRTEHFPLTLESARPSHTSQYLCASSESRVSPLHFGNGTRLTVT.

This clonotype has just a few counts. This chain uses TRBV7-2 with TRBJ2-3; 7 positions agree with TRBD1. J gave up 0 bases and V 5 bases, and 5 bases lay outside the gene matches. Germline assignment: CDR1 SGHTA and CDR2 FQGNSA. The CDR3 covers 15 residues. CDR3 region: CASSMTGPSTDTQYF. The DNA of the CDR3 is TGTGCCAGCAGCATGACAGGGCCAAGCACAGATACGCAGTATTTT.

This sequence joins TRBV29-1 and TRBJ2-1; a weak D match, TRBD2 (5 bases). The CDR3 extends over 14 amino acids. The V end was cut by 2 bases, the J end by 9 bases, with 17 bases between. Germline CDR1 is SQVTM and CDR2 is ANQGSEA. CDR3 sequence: CSVEPARESGEQFF. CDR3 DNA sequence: TGCAGCGTTGAACCCGCCCGGGAAAGTGGTGAGCAGTTCTTC.

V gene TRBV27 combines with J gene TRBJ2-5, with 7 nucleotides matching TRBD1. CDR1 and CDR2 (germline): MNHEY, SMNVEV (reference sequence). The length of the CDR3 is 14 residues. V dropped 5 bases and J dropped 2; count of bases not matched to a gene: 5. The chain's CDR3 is CASSKGTEQETQYF. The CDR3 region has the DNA TGTGCCAGCAGTAAGGGGACAGAACAAGAGACCCAGTACTTC.

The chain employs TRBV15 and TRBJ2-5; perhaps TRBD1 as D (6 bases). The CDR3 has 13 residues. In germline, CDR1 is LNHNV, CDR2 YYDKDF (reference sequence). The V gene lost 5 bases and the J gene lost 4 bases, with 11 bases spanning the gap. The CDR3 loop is CATSRSGVETQYF. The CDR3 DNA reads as TGTGCCACCAGCCGCTCAGGGGTAGAGACCCAGTACTTC. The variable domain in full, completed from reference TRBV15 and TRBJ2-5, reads DAMVIQNPRYQVTQFGKPVTLSCSQTLNHNVMYWYQQKSSQAPKLLFHYYDKDFNNEADTPDNFQSRRPNTSFCFLDIRSPGLGDTAMYLCATSRSGVETQYFGPGTRLLVL.

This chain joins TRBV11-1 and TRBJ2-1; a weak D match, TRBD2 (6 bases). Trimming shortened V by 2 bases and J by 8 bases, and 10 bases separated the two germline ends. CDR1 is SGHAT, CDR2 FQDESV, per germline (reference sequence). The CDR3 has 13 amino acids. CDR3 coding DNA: TGTGCCAGCAGCTTAAGCTGGGGGGATGAGCAGTTCTTC. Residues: CASSLSWGDEQFF. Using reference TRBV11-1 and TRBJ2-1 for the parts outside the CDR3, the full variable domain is EAEVAQSPRYKITEKSQAVAFWCDPISGHATLYWYRQILGQGPELLVQFQDESVVDDSQLPKDRFSAERLKGVDSTLKIQPAELGDSAMYLCASSLSWGDEQFFGPGTRLTVL.

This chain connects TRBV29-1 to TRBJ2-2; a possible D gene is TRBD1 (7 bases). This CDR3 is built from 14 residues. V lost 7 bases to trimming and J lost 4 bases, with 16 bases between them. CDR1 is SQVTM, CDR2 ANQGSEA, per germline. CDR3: CSASGGQGTGELFF. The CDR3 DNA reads TGCAGCGCCTCAGGGGGGCAAGGCACCGGGGAGCTGTTTTTT.